This T cell receptor (beta chain) was found in a study of blood T cell repertoires in COVID-19 (dated by TCRdb to 2018 to 2021). Study-level background: Collaborator samples came from the United States, Italy and Spain and covered acute and convalescent phases of COVID-19. The prospective study material was composed of cDNA or gDNA derived from T cells, B-cell-depleted T cells, or PBMCs. Subjects who had been exposed to COVID-19, were actively infected with it, or had recovered from it provided the deeply sampled blood TCRbeta repertoires that made up the dataset. The repertoires were released in a freely available public database meant as a resource for research on the immune response to SARS-CoV-2. The samples were drawn from the first 160 participants of the ongoing ImmuneRACE study and from under 1,500 subjects provided by 6 global collaborators. The sample metadata nearly always contained a de-identified subject ID, COVID-19 status, age in years and sex. Where available, HLA class I and class II types were obtained from metadata supplied by the sample provider rather than from assay-based typing.

The germline V gene specifies KGHSH as CDR1 and LQKENI as CDR2. At the junction V is shortened by 4 bases and J by 3 bases; bases outside the gene matches: 2. Inclusive of the bounding cysteine and phenylalanine, the CDR3 is 13 residues long. Only the CDR3 part of the read is kept: 39 bases, read in frame from the first base. On the study overall, not on this receptor specifically: Clinical and demographic metadata were provided uncurated, with the amount varying by source and participant.

Another Seattle source contributed samples from volunteer blood donors who had recovered from COVID-19. Collaborating institutions collected whole blood in K2EDTA tubes following their own protocols. For TCRbeta analysis, collaborator samples were shipped as frozen whole blood, as isolated PBMCs, or as DNA extracted from either sample type. With regard to this clone: Its antigen is unknown. It has no much larger one-base neighbor in the sample; base qualities were not kept.

The immunoSEQ Assay, a bias-controlled multiplex PCR, was used to amplify TCRbeta CDR3 regions from genomic DNA. As for how the authors treated the data: The number of nucleated cells in each sample was estimated from the amplification of reference gene primers within the assay. To quantify the absolute abundance of each unique TCRbeta CDR3 rearrangement, sequence reads were collapsed and filtered. For each sample, productive Simpson clonality was calculated as the square root of Simpson's diversity index across productive rearrangements. TCRdb provides this immuneACCESS table in a form limited to in-frame rearrangements. Some clones are lacking; in checked studies, under half of them reflect an unresolved V gene, and why the rest are absent is not known. V, J and clone size are those of that table, while D and trimming were read from the DNA. This sample is represented by 200,000 to 250,000 clones; roughly 85% of them were singletons. The leading ten clones occupy about 12% of the sample.

In this chain, TRBV18 is recombined with TRBJ2-7; 8 junctional bases match TRBD2. The receptor's source is a young woman who had recovered from COVID-19. Sequencing input: peripheral blood. The DNA sequence is as follows: TGTGCCAGCTCACTAGCGGGGAACTACGAGCAGTACTTC. Its translation reads: CASSLAGNYEQYF.